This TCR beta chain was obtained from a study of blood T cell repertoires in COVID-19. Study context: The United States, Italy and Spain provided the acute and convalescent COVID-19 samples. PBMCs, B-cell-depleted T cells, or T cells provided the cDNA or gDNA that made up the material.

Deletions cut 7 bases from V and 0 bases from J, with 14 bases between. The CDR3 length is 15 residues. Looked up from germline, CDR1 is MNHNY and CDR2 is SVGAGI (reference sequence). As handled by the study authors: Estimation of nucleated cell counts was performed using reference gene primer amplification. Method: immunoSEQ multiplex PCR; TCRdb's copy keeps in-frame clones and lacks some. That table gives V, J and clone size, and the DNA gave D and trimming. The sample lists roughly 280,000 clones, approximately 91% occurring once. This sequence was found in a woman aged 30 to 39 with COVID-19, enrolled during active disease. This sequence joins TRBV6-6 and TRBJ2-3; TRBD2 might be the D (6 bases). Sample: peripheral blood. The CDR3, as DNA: TGTGCCAGCACCCCCTATGGGACTAGCACAGATACGCAGTATTTT. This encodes CASTPYGTSTDTQYF.